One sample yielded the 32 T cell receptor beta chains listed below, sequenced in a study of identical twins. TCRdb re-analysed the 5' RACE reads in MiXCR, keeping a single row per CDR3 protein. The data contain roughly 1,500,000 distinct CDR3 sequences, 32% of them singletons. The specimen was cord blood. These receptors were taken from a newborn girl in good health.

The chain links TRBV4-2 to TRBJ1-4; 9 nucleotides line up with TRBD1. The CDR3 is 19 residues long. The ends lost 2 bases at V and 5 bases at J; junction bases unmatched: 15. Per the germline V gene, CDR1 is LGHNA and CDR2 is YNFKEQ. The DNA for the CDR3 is TGTGCCAGCAGCCAAAGTCCGAGAAGACGACAGGGGGGAAATGAAAAACTGTTTTTT. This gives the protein CASSQSPRRRQGGNEKLFF.

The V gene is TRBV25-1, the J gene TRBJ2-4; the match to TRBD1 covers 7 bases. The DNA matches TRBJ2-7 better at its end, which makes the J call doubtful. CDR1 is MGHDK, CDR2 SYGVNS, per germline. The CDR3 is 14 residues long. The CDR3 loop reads CASSVQGIQSEQYF. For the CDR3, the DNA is TGTGCCAGCAGTGTACAGGGGATCCAATCCGAGCAGTACTTC.

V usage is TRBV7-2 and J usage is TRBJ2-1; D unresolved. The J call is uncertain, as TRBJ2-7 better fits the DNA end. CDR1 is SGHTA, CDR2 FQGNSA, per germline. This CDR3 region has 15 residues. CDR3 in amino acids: CASSLVPIRYNEQYF. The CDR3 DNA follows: TGTGCCAGCAGCTTAGTCCCGATCCGCTACAATGAGCAGTACTTC.

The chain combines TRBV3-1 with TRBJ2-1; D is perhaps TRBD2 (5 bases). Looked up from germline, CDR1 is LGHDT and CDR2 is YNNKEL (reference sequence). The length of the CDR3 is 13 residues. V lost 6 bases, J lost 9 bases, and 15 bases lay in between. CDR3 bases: TGTGCCAGCAGTCGCGGACTGACGGGTGAGCAGTTCTTC. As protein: CASSRGLTGEQFF.

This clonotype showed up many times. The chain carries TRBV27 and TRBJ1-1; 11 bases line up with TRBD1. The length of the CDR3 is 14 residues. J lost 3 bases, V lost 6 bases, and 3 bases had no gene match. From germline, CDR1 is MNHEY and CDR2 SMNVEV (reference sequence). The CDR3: CASSLGQGDTEAFF. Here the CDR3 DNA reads TGTGCCAGCAGCTTGGGACAGGGGGACACTGAAGCTTTCTTT.

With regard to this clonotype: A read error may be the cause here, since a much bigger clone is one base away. CDR3: CASSPTSESTDMQYF. The CDR3 DNA follows: TGTGCCAGCAGCCCTACTAGCGAATCCACAGATATGCAGTATTTT. The chain recombines TRBV4-2 with TRBJ2-3; 7 bases map to TRBD2. The length of the CDR3 is 15 residues. Germline CDR1 reads LGHNA; CDR2 reads YNFKEQ.

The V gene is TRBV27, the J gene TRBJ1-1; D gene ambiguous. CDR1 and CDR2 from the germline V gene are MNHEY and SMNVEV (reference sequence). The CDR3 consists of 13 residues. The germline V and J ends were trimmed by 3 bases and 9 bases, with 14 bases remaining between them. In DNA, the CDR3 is TGTGCCAGCAGTTTCTTGCGACAAAAAAAAGCTTTCTTT. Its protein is CASSFLRQKKAFF.

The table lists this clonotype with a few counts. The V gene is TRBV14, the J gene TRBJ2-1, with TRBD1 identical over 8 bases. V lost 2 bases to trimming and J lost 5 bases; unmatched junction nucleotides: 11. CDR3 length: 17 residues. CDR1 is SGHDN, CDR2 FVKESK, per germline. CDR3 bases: TGTGCCAGCAGCCAAATCGCCCGGGACAGGAAGAACAATGAGCAGTTCTTC. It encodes CASSQIARDRKNNEQFF. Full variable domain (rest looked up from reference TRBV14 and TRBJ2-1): EAGVTQFPSHSVIEKGQTVTLRCDPISGHDNLYWYRRVMGKEIKFLLHFVKESKQDESGMPNNRFLAERTGGTYSTLKVQPAELEDSGVYFCASSQIARDRKNNEQFFGPGTRLTVL.

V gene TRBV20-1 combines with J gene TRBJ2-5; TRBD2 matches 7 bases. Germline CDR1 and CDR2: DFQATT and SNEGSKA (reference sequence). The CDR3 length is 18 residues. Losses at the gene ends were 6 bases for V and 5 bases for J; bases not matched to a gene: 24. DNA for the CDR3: TGCAGTGCATCCTCCGCTCGCGGGAGTTCCCTCGCCCCGGAGACCCAGTACTTC. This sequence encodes CSASSARGSSLAPETQYF.

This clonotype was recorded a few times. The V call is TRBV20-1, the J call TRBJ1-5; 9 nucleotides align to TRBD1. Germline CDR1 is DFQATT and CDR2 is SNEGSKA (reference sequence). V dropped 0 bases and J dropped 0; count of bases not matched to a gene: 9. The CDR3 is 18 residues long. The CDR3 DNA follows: TGCAGTGCTAGAGAGATGGGGACAGGGATTCTTAGCAATCAGCCCCAGCATTTT. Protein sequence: CSAREMGTGILSNQPQHF.

CDR3 in DNA: TGTGCCAGCAGTCCCCCGCCTAGCGGGGGATACACAGATACGCAGTATTTT. Translation gives CASSPPPSGGYTDTQYF. The rearrangement uses TRBV6-2 or TRBV6-3 and TRBJ2-3, with 10 nucleotides matching TRBD2. The junction had 10 bases not matched to a gene; V was cut back by 5 bases and J by 2 bases. Germline loops: CDR1 MNHEY, CDR2 SVGEGT. The CDR3 is 17 amino acids.

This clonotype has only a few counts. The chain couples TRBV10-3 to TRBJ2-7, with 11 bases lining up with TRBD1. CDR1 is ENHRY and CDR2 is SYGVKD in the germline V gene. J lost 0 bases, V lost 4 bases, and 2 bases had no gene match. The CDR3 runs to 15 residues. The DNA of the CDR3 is TGTGCCATCAGTGCAGGGACAGGGGGCTCCTACGAGCAGTACTTC. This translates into CAISAGTGGSYEQYF.

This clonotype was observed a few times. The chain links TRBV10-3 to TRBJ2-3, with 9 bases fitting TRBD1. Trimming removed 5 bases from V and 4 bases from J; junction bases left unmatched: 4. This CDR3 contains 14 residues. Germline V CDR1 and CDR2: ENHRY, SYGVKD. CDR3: CAISLTGGPDTQYF. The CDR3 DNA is TGTGCCATCAGTCTCACAGGGGGCCCAGATACGCAGTATTTT.

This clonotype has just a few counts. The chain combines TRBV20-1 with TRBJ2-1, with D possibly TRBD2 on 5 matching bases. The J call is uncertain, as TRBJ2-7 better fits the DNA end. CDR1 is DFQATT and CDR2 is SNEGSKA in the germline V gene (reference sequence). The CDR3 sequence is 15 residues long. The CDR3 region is CSARDLAGSYNEQYF. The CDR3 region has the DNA TGCAGTGCTAGAGATCTGGCGGGCTCCTACAATGAGCAGTACTTC.

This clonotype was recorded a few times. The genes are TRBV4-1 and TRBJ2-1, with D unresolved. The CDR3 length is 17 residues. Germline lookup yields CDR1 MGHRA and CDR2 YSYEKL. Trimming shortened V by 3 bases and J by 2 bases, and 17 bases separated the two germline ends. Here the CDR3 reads CASSHYSPGATYNEQFF. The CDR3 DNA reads TGCGCCAGCAGCCATTATTCACCGGGTGCCACCTACAATGAGCAGTTCTTC.

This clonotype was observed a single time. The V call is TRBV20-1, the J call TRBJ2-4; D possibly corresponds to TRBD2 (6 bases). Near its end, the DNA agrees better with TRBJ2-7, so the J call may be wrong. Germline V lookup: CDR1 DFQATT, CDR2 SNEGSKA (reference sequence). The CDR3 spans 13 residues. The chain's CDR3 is CSGRSGRTYEQYF. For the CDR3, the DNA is TGCAGCGGGAGAAGCGGGCGAACCTACGAGCAGTACTTC.

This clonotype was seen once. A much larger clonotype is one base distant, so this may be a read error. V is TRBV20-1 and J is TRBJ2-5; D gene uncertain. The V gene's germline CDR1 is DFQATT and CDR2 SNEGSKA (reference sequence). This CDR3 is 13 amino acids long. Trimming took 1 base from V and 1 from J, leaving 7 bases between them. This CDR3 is CSARAPVQETQYF. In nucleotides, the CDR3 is TGCAGTGCTAGAGCTCCGGTCCAAGAGACCCAGTACTTC.

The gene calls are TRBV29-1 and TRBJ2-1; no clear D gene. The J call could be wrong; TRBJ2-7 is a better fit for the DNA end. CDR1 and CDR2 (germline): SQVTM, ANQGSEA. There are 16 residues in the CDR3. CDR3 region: CSVPPPGFSSYNEQYF. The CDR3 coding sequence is TGCAGCGTCCCTCCCCCAGGATTTAGCTCCTACAATGAGCAGTACTTC.

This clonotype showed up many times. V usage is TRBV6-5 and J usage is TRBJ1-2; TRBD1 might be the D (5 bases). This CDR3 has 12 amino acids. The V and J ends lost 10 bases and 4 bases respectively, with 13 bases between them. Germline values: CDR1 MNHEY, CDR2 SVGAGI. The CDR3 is CATLRVPYGYTF. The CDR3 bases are TGTGCCACCCTCAGGGTACCCTATGGCTACACCTTC.

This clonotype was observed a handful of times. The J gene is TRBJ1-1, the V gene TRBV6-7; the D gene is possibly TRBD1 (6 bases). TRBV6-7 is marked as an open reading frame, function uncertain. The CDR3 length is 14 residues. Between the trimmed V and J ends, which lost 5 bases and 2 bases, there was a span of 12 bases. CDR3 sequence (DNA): TGTGCCAGCAGTGGAGCACAGGGTAACACTGAAGCTTTCTTT. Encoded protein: CASSGAQGNTEAFF.

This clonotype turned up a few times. CDR3 DNA: TGTGCCACCAGCATTACTTCCGGGACTAGCGGCACAGATACGCAGTATTTT. Translated: CATSITSGTSGTDTQYF. The chain recombines TRBV15 with TRBJ2-3; 10 bases are a match to TRBD2. Germline assignment: CDR1 LNHNV and CDR2 YYDKDF (reference sequence). The V and J ends lost 4 bases and 1 base, in that order; junction bases with no gene match: 8. The CDR3 has 17 amino acids.

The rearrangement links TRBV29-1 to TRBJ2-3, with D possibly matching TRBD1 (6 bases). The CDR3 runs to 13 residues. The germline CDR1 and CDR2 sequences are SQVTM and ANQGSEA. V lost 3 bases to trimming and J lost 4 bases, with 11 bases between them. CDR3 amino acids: CSVDRRGPDTQYF. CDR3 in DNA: TGCAGCGTTGATCGCAGGGGTCCAGATACGCAGTATTTT.

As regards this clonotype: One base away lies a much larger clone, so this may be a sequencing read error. CDR3 protein: CASSEETGGSYEQYF. The CDR3 DNA follows: TGTGCCAGCAGTGAAGAGACAGGGGGCTCCTACGAGCAGTACTTC. The chain recombines TRBV2 with TRBJ2-7; 9 nucleotides line up with TRBD1. This CDR3 is 15 amino acids long. CDR1 is SNHLY and CDR2 is FYNNEI in the germline V gene. The J segment lost 0 bases and the V segment lost 1 base, leaving 1 base of the junction unmatched.

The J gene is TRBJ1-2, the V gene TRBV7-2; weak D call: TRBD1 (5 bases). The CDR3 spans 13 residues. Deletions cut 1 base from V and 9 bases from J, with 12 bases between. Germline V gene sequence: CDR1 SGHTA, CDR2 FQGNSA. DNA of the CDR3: TGTGCCAGCAGCTTAGTAGGGGCAGGGAGCTACACCTTC. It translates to CASSLVGAGSYTF. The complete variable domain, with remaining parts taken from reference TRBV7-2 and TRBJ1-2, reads GAGVSQSPSNKVTEKGKDVELRCDPISGHTALYWYRQSLGQGLEFLIYFQGNSAPDKSGLPSDRFSAERTGGSVSTLTIQRTQQEDSAVYLCASSLVGAGSYTFGSGTRLTVV.

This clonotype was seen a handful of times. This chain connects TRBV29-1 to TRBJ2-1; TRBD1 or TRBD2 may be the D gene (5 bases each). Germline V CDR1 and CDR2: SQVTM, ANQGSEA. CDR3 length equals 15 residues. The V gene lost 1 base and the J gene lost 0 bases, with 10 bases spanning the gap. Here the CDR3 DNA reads TGCAGCGTTGAAGGGTGGGGGTCCTCCTACAATGAGCAGTTCTTC. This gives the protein CSVEGWGSSYNEQFF.

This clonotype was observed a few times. CDR3 sequence (DNA): TGTGCCAGCAGCCGGCAGGAGGGGTCCATTCAGTACTTC. Protein sequence: CASSRQEGSIQYF. The gene calls are TRBV7-9 and TRBJ2-4; D may be TRBD2 (6 bases). This CDR3 is built from 13 residues. V was trimmed by 5 bases and J by 9 bases, leaving 14 bases between them. CDR1 SEHNR and CDR2 FQNEAQ come from the germline V gene (reference sequence).

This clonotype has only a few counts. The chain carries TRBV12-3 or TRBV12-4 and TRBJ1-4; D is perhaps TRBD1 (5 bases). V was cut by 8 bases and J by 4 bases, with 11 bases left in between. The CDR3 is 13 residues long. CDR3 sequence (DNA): TGTGCCAGCGCGGGGCAGATTAATGAAAAACTGTTTTTT. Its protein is CASAGQINEKLFF.

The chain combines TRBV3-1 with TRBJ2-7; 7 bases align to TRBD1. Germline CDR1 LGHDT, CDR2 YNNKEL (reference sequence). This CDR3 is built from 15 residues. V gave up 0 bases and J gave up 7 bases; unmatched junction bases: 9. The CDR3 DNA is TGTGCCAGCAGCCAAGACAGGGGGACGTACAATGAGCAGTACTTC. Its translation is CASSQDRGTYNEQYF.

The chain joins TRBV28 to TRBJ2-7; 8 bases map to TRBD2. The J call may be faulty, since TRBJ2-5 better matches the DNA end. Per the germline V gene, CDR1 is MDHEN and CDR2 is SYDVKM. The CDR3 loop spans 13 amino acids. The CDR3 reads CASSWPGGETQYF. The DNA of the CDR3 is TGTGCCAGCAGTTGGCCGGGAGGGGAGACCCAGTACTTC.

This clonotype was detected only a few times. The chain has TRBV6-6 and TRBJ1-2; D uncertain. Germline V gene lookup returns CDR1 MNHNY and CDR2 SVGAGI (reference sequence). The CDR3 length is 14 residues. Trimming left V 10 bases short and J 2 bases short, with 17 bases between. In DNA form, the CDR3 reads TGTGCCACCTCGAAGGGCGCGACAAACTATGGCTACACCTTC. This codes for CATSKGATNYGYTF.

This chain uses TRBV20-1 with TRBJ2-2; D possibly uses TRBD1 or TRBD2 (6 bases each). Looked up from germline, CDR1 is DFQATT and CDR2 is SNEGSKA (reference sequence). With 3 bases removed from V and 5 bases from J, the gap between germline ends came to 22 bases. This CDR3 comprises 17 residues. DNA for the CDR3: TGCAGTGCTAGGGATATGAGGGGGGCAAGGAAAACCGGGGAGCTGTTTTTT. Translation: CSARDMRGARKTGELFF.

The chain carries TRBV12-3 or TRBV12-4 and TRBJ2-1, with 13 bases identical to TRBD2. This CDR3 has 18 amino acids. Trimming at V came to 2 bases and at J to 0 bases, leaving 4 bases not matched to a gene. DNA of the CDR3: TGTGCCAGCAGTTTACGACTAGCGGGAGGCTACTCCTACAATGAGCAGTTCTTC. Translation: CASSLRLAGGYSYNEQFF.